Listed below are T cell receptor beta chains from one sample, sequenced in a study of cytomegalovirus exposure and HLA in healthy donors. Assay used: immunoSEQ multiplex PCR; TCRdb lists only in-frame clones, some missing. The data hold 80,000 to 100,000 clones, with around 73% observed a single time. Material for sequencing was PBMCs. The receptors were gathered from a man in his forties in good health and CMV-seronegative. The conserved cysteine and the conserved F or W are not part of the CDR3 here. Fields, in order: J gene, V gene, CDR3 protein.

TRBJ1-5	TRBV25-1	ASSPSGQPNQPQH
TRBJ2-1	TRBV9	ASSVTVGGAVEQF
TRBJ2-1	TRBV6-6	ASSQGTSGVQQF
TRBJ2-2	TRBV27	ASSFWSGELF
TRBJ2-1	TRBV11-2	ASSVGTGGSYEQF
TRBJ2-3	TRBV7-9	ASSLRGQGICTDTQY
TRBJ2-7	TRBV6-6	ASSRQGEYEQY
TRBJ1-4	TRBV2	ASRPTGYEKLF
TRBJ1-1	TRBV6-1	ASKETVDTEAF
TRBJ2-5	TRBV4-2	ASSQRRTQQETQY
TRBJ2-7	TRBV19	ASSTSGGGEQY
TRBJ1-2	TRBV7-9	ASSLSSGNYGYT
TRBJ1-4	TRBV6-5	ASSEGQGAEKLF
TRBJ2-1	TRBV10-1	ASSVKIGGEQF
TRBJ1-1	TRBV6-4	ASSVEENTEAF
TRBJ2-2	TRBV30	AWSVGGAGTGELF
TRBJ2-3	TRBV6-4	ASTPTSGSTDTQY
TRBJ2-1	TRBV5-1	ASSVAGDGSYNEQF
TRBJ2-3	TRBV6-1	ASSEWGGASTDTQY
TRBJ2-7	TRBV7-9	ASSLGSGLMQQY
TRBJ2-2	TRBV10-3	ATQTGTNTGELF
TRBJ2-3	TRBV19	ASSIYGTDTQY
TRBJ2-2	TRBV4-1	ASSPRQGGLNTGELF
TRBJ2-3	TRBV4-1	ASSSRASGGPTDTQY
TRBJ2-1	TRBV13	ASSLGLNNEQF
TRBJ2-3	TRBV7-9	ASSFSLSSTDTQY
TRBJ1-5	TRBV27	ASRERQGYQPQH
TRBJ1-1	TRBV19	ASSIMEGLGTEAF
TRBJ1-1	TRBV6-5	ASSQGQGDMGAF
TRBJ1-1	TRBV19	ASSPQPKDEAF
TRBJ2-7	TRBV6-5	ASSYSGQLFDEQY
TRBJ1-6	TRBV28	ATFGSGGSSPLH
TRBJ2-7	TRBV14	ASSQDRAGTVSYEQY
TRBJ1-1	TRBV2	ASRAGTGNTEAF
TRBJ2-1	TRBV18	ASSLVHHLDNEQF
TRBJ2-1	TRBV30	AWNVGGGPLREQF
TRBJ2-7	TRBV28	ASRRQGKKYEQY
TRBJ2-2	TRBV9	ASSVVRDNTGELF
TRBJ1-3	TRBV6-1	ASSEIWLGGTGSSGNTIY
NA	TRBV2	ASSESGGREQY
TRBJ2-1	TRBV30	AWGTGGYEQF
TRBJ2-3	TRBV11-2	ASSRSGTSTDTQY
TRBJ1-1	TRBV9	ASSATPGSLTEAF
TRBJ2-5	TRBV5-6	ASSLGLAQETQY
TRBJ1-5	TRBV10-1	ARTNPGGDNQPQH
TRBJ1-2	TRBV10-3	AIKSDRGANYGYT
TRBJ2-1	TRBV11-2	ASSSSGGYNEQF
TRBJ1-1	TRBV29-1	SADRGSTEAF
TRBJ1-5	TRBV15	ATGSKDFLGNQPRH
TRBJ2-7	TRBV2	ASTAGGPEQY
TRBJ2-5	TRBV4-2	ASSQVDGGAETQY
TRBJ1-6	TRBV30	AWRKGVVSPLH
TRBJ1-2	TRBV29-1	SVDRGTGGYT
TRBJ1-2	TRBV29-1	SVMGGGYGYT
TRBJ1-2	TRBV18	ASERGQNYGYT
TRBJ2-5	TRBV5-1	ASSPEGRLYQETQY
TRBJ2-5	TRBV4-1	ASSQVIRAGEETQY
TRBJ1-2	TRBV28	ASSRDRGFGYT
TRBJ1-5	TRBV25-1	ASSEYGGKGNQPQH